The T cell receptor beta chain under discussion was sequenced for a study of regulatory T cells in long-lasting Graves disease. Study-wide findings and caveats: Persistent Graves' patients showed a TCR diversity that was lower than that of newly diagnosed ones.

A few counts support this clonotype. Its antigen remains unidentified. Construction of the TCR beta libraries employed iRepertoire HTBI primers in conjunction with Arm-PCR of CDR3 regions. Study processing details: The samples yielded approximately 62 TRBV and some 15 TRBJ segments. TCRdb reprocessed the multiplex PCR reads via MiXCR and lists one record per CDR3 protein. The V and J calls come from TCRdb's annotation, not from the publication. The sample gives 600,000 to 800,000 distinct CDR3 sequences, around 32% of which show up once; 42% is in the top ten. The CDR3 has 14 residues. Germline V lookup: CDR1 MGHDK, CDR2 SYGVNS. J was trimmed by 7 bases and V by 7 bases; bases with no gene match: 7. Time point noted: persistent/refractory GD, antithyroid drugs over 5 years with positive TRAb. Making the TCR library involved RNA that had been extracted from PBMCs. American Thyroid Association guidelines defined Graves' disease diagnosis. Those enrolled as patients came out of an endocrinology department in Xi'an, China.

V usage is TRBV25-1 and J usage is TRBJ1-4, with TRBD1 matching over 9 bases. This TCR was recovered from a female donor with Graves disease. Sequencing used peripheral blood mononuclear cells (PBMCs), obtained when the disease was refractory, from a patient treated with antithyroid drugs. Written as DNA, the CDR3 is TGTGCCAGCACCAGGGACAGGGAGGGTGAAAAACTGTTTTTT. This translates into CASTRDREGEKLFF.